This T cell receptor beta chain was identified in a study of blood T cell repertoires in COVID-19. As for the study in general: The origin of the acute and convalescent COVID-19 samples was the United States, Italy and Spain. The cDNA or gDNA used as material had been derived from T cells, B-cell-depleted T cells, or PBMCs.

Per the original data handling: Amplification of reference gene primers provided the estimated nucleated cell counts. The assay was immunoSEQ multiplex PCR, and TCRdb's table has in-frame clones only and misses some. V and J calls plus clone size are reproduced from that table; the DNA served to infer D and trimming. The table lists about 120,000 clones, about nine tenths of them singletons. Sequencing was carried out using peripheral blood. The TCR comes from a woman in her seventies with acute or convalescent COVID-19.

In DNA form, the CDR3 reads TGTGCCAGCAGTTTAGGGACAGGGACCCATGGCTACACCTTC. Residues: CASSLGTGTHGYTF. The rearrangement uses TRBV28 and TRBJ1-2, with 9 bases aligning to TRBD1. CDR3 length: 14 amino acids. The germline CDR1 and CDR2 sequences are MDHEN and SYDVKM. Unmatched junction bases numbered 4, after V lost 2 bases and J lost 6 bases.